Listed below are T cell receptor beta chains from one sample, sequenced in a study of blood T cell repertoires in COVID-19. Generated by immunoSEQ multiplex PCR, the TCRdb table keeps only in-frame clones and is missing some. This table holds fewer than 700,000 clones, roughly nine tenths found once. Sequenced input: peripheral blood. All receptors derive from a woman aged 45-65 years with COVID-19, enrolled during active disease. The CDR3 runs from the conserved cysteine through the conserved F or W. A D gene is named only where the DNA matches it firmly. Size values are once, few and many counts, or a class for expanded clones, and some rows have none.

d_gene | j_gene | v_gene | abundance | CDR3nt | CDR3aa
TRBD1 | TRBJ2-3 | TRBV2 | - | TGTGCCAGCAGTCCCCCGGGACAGGGAACAGATACGCAGTATTTT | CASSPPGQGTDTQYF
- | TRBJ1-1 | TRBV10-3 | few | TGTGCCATCAGTGAACGGGACACGAACACTGAAGCTTTCTTT | CAISERDTNTEAFF
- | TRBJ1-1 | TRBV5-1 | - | TGCGCCAGCAGCCGTTGGGGCACCTTGAACACTGAAGCTTTCTTT | CASSRWGTLNTEAFF
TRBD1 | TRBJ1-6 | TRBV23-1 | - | TGCGCCAGCAGTCCTTACACCGGGACAGGGGGTCTGGGCAATTCACCCCTCCACTTT | CASSPYTGTGGLGNSPLHF
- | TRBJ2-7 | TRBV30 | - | TGTGCCTGGAGTGTTGGCGGTCCGGAGCAGTACTTC | CAWSVGGPEQYF
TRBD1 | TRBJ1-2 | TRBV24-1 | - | TGTGCCACCAGTGACAATACCTTACAGGGGAGAAGCGGCTACACCTTC | CATSDNTLQGRSGYTF
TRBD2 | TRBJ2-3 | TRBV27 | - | TGTGCCAGCAGTCTGCGGGAGGGAGATACGCAGTATTTT | CASSLREGDTQYF
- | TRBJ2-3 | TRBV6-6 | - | TGTGCCAGCAGTTACTCGCGGGATACGCAGTATTTT | CASSYSRDTQYF
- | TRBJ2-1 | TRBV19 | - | TGTGCCAGTAGCCAGGTTGTTAGTGAGCAGTTCTTC | CASSQVVSEQFF
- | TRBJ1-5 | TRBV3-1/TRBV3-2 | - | TGTGCCAGCAGCCTATTGGCCAGCAATCAGCCCCAGCATTTT | CASSLLASNQPQHF
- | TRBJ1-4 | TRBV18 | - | TGTGCCAGCTCAGCACAGGACATACCCTCTTTT | CASSAQDIPSF
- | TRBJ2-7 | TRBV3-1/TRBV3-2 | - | TGTGCCAGCAGCCGGGACAGCGGGCACGAGCAGTACTTC | CASSRDSGHEQYF
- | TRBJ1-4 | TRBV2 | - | TGTGCCAGCAGCATTTCGGGACAAAAAGAAAAACTGTTTTTT | CASSISGQKEKLFF
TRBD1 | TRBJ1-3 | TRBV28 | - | TGTGCCAGCAGTTTCGCAGGGGGAGGAAACACCATATATTTT | CASSFAGGGNTIYF
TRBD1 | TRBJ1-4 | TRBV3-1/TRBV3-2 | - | TGTGCCAGCAGCCTCCGGACAGGGGAGGAAAAACTGTTTTTT | CASSLRTGEEKLFF
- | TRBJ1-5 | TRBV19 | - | TGTGCCAGTAGTATATCACGAGGGGAGGGTCAGCCCCAGCATTTT | CASSISRGEGQPQHF
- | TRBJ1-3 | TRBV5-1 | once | TGCGCCAGCAGCTTGGGGGGCATCTACTCTGGAAACACCATATATTTT | CASSLGGIYSGNTIYF
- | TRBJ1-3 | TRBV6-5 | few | TGTGCCAGCCGATCAGGGATCTCTGGAAACACCATATATTTT | CASRSGISGNTIYF
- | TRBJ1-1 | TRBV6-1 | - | TGTGCCAGCAGTGAACTTTCGGGGGGCCCACCTTTT | CASSELSGGPPF
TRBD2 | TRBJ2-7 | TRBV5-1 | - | TGCGCCAGCAGCTTAGGAACTAGCGTTTACGAGCAGTACTTC | CASSLGTSVYEQYF
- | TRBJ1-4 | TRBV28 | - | TGTGCCAGCCAAGACAGTCCTAATGAAAAACTGTTTTTT | CASQDSPNEKLFF
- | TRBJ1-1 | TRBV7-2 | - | TGTGCCAGCACCCCAAGGAGGGGTACTGAAGCTTTCTTT | CASTPRRGTEAFF